The rows below give T cell receptor beta chains drawn from one sample of a study of T-cell memory formation after mild COVID-19. MiXCR, applied by TCRdb to the 5' RACE reads, yields one record per CDR3 protein. The top ten clones hold under 2.5% of a sample with approximately 180,000 distinct CDR3 sequences, approximately 16% of them seen once. Sequenced: PBMCs or a T cell subset sorted from them (not recorded which). These receptors were taken from an adult woman who had mild COVID-19 (a few samples of this study predate the infection). Cell type and time point are not known. CDR3s include the opening cysteine and the closing phenylalanine or tryptophan. A D gene is named only where the DNA matches it firmly. Clone size is stated in some rows and not others, as once, few, many or a class when expanded.

j_call	clone_size	v_call	d_call	cdr3_aa	cdr3_nt
TRBJ2-7	-	TRBV5-1	TRBD2	CASSLMPSGRVMSYEQYF	TGCGCCAGCAGCTTGATGCCTAGCGGGAGGGTCATGTCCTACGAGCAGTACTTC
TRBJ2-2	many	TRBV6-1	-	CASSATANTGELFF	TGTGCCAGCAGTGCGACAGCGAACACCGGGGAGCTGTTTTTT
TRBJ2-7	-	TRBV6-1	TRBD1	CASSDVGQGTYEQYF	TGTGCCAGCAGTGATGTCGGACAGGGCACCTACGAGCAGTACTTC
TRBJ2-5	-	TRBV14	-	CASSQELVGETQYF	TGTGCCAGCAGCCAAGAGCTAGTGGGTGAGACCCAGTACTTC
TRBJ1-4	-	TRBV6-6	-	CASSYSGPQSEKLFF	TGTGCCAGCAGTTACTCCGGGCCACAGTCAGAAAAACTGTTTTTT
TRBJ2-7	-	TRBV27	-	CASRNSNGGQEQYF	TGTGCCAGCAGGAACAGTAACGGAGGTCAGGAGCAGTACTTC
TRBJ1-6	few	TRBV27	-	CASSFQKGSNSPLHF	TGTGCCAGCAGTTTTCAGAAGGGGTCAAATTCACCCCTCCACTTT
TRBJ2-7	-	TRBV7-2	TRBD2	CASSTWEGLAVYEQYF	TGTGCCAGCAGCACTTGGGAGGGTCTAGCGGTCTACGAGCAGTACTTC
TRBJ2-2	few	TRBV7-9	-	CASSPSGYANTGELFF	TGTGCCAGCAGCCCCTCGGGGTACGCGAACACCGGGGAGCTGTTTTTT
TRBJ2-2	few	TRBV7-9	TRBD1	CASSLLGQGNTGELFF	TGTGCCAGCAGCTTGTTGGGACAGGGGAACACCGGGGAGCTGTTTTTT
TRBJ2-1	-	TRBV24-1	TRBD1	CATSEPGQGSSEQFF	TGTGCCACCAGTGAGCCGGGACAGGGTAGCTCTGAGCAGTTCTTC
TRBJ2-5	-	TRBV3-1	TRBD1	CASSQSSGGVETQYF	TGTGCCAGCAGCCAAAGCTCAGGGGGCGTTGAGACCCAGTACTTC
TRBJ2-3	-	TRBV18	TRBD2	CASSPGTSEGTQYF	TGTGCCAGCTCACCCGGGACTAGTGAGGGTACGCAGTATTTT
TRBJ2-4	-	TRBV7-9	TRBD2	CASSSGLAGTAGAKNIQYF	TGTGCCAGCAGCTCAGGACTAGCGGGGACCGCGGGAGCCAAAAACATTCAGTACTTC
TRBJ2-1	-	TRBV6-6	-	CASSYLSGLYEQFF	TGTGCCAGCAGTTACCTTTCAGGTCTGTATGAGCAGTTCTTC
TRBJ1-2	-	TRBV12-3/TRBV12-4	TRBD1	CASSLRAGGYGYTF	TGTGCCAGCAGTTTACGGGCAGGGGGCTATGGCTACACCTTC
TRBJ1-5	-	TRBV7-2	-	CASSLDGTRQYQPQHF	TGTGCCAGCAGCCTCGACGGGACCCGACAGTATCAGCCCCAGCATTTT
TRBJ2-1	few	TRBV5-1	TRBD1	CASSLSYGQGYNEQFF	TGCGCCAGCAGCTTGAGTTACGGACAGGGCTACAATGAGCAGTTCTTC
TRBJ2-5	-	TRBV24-1	-	CATSDQTRNQYF	TGTGCCACCAGTGACCAGACTAGGAATCAGTACTTC
TRBJ1-1	many	TRBV20-1	-	CSAKNPGMNTEAFF	TGCAGTGCTAAAAATCCCGGTATGAACACTGAAGCTTTCTTT
TRBJ2-5	-	TRBV20-1	TRBD2	CSATWLAGAPDGETQYF	TGCAGTGCTACCTGGCTAGCGGGAGCCCCAGATGGGGAGACCCAGTACTTC
TRBJ1-1	-	TRBV5-1	TRBD1	CASSPGQVVQNTEAFF	TGCGCCAGCAGCCCGGGACAGGTAGTACAGAACACTGAAGCTTTCTTT
TRBJ2-2	-	TRBV18	TRBD2	CASSPKGLASGELFF	TGTGCCAGCTCACCGAAGGGACTAGCCTCCGGGGAGCTGTTTTTT
TRBJ1-6	-	TRBV27	TRBD1	CASSPGQGFAYNSPLHF	TGTGCCAGCAGTCCGGGACAGGGTTTTGCCTATAATTCACCCCTCCACTTT
TRBJ2-7	many	TRBV6-2/TRBV6-3	TRBD2	CASSRASGPYEQYF	TGTGCCAGTTCGCGGGCTAGCGGCCCCTACGAGCAGTACTTC
TRBJ1-5	-	TRBV9	TRBD1	CASSVSGDRRQPQHF	TGTGCCAGCAGCGTATCGGGGGACAGGAGGCAGCCCCAGCATTTT
TRBJ2-5	many	TRBV9	TRBD1	CASSKTGAGETQYF	TGTGCCAGCAGCAAGACAGGGGCGGGAGAGACCCAGTACTTC
TRBJ1-2	-	TRBV9	-	CASSVSDWFANGYTF	TGTGCCAGCAGCGTAAGTGATTGGTTTGCGAATGGCTACACCTTC
TRBJ2-2	few	TRBV7-2	-	CASSLQTRTGELFF	TGTGCCAGCAGCTTGCAAACTAGGACCGGGGAGCTGTTTTTT
TRBJ2-3	many	TRBV11-2	TRBD1	CASSQDRVGTDTQYF	TGTGCCAGCAGCCAGGACAGGGTGGGCACAGATACGCAGTATTTT
TRBJ1-1	many	TRBV7-2	TRBD1	CASSLGSGGTEAFF	TGTGCCAGCAGCTTAGGGTCAGGGGGCACTGAAGCTTTCTTT
TRBJ1-2	-	TRBV6-5	TRBD1	CASSYLGQGRRYDTF	TGTGCCAGCAGTTACTTGGGACAGGGTAGGAGGTACGACACCTTC
TRBJ2-5	few	TRBV6-5	TRBD2	CASSYSVAGGPRKTQYF	TGTGCCAGCAGTTACTCGGTAGCGGGAGGGCCACGGAAGACCCAGTACTTC
TRBJ1-1	-	TRBV4-1	TRBD1	CASSHPNTGENTEAFF	TGCGCCAGCAGCCACCCGAATACAGGGGAGAACACTGAAGCTTTCTTT
TRBJ1-1	-	TRBV25-1	-	CASSDDGLNTEAFF	TGTGCCAGCAGTGACGACGGACTGAACACTGAAGCTTTCTTT
TRBJ1-5	few	TRBV20-1	TRBD1	CSAPAFDRGLAGNQPQHF	TGCAGTGCTCCTGCCTTTGACAGGGGGCTAGCCGGCAATCAGCCCCAGCATTTT
TRBJ2-7	many	TRBV12-3/TRBV12-4	-	CASSSIYEQYF	TGTGCCAGCAGTTCCATATACGAGCAGTACTTC
TRBJ2-6	many	TRBV5-1	-	CASSGILGISSNVLTF	TGCGCCAGCAGCGGGATTTTGGGAATATCGTCCAACGTCCTGACTTTC
TRBJ2-3	-	TRBV7-9	TRBD2	CASSETSAGTDTQYF	TGTGCCAGCAGCGAAACTAGCGCAGGCACAGATACGCAGTATTTT
TRBJ2-7	few	TRBV11-2	-	CASSLVGGNSYEQYF	TGTGCCAGCAGCTTAGTGGGGGGCAACTCCTACGAGCAGTACTTC
TRBJ2-3	few	TRBV12-3/TRBV12-4	-	CASSPTRRATQYF	TGTGCCAGCAGTCCGACCCGAAGAGCCACGCAGTATTTT
TRBJ1-2	few	TRBV18	-	CASSPFKPDTNYGYTF	TGTGCCAGCTCACCGTTTAAACCTGACACCAACTATGGCTACACCTTC
TRBJ1-5	-	TRBV5-8	-	CASSLGFGGHSNQPQHF	TGTGCCAGCAGCTTGGGATTTGGAGGGCATAGCAATCAGCCCCAGCATTTT
TRBJ2-7	few	TRBV29-1	TRBD1	CSVANNRGPYEQYF	TGCAGCGTTGCTAATAACAGGGGCCCCTACGAGCAGTACTTC
TRBJ2-3	-	TRBV4-3	TRBD1	CASSPNPGQGTEYF	TGCGCCAGCAGCCCCAACCCGGGACAGGGGACGGAGTATTTT
TRBJ2-5	few	TRBV5-1	-	CASSWTPGLQETQYF	TGCGCCAGCAGCTGGACTCCGGGCCTCCAAGAGACCCAGTACTTC
TRBJ1-5	-	TRBV20-1	TRBD1	CSAGTGSNQPQHF	TGCAGTGCTGGGACAGGAAGCAATCAGCCCCAGCATTTT
TRBJ2-7	few	TRBV6-6	TRBD2	CASTLLSGAGGSYEQYF	TGTGCCAGCACTCTTCTTTCGGGGGCGGGAGGCTCCTACGAGCAGTACTTC
TRBJ2-7	-	TRBV12-3/TRBV12-4	-	CASSFRETATYEQYF	TGTGCCAGCAGTTTTCGGGAGACGGCTACCTACGAGCAGTACTTC
TRBJ1-4	-	TRBV6-1	-	CASSTQGRSEKLFF	TGTGCCAGCAGTACCCAGGGGCGGAGTGAAAAACTGTTTTTT
TRBJ2-7	-	TRBV5-4	-	CASSGPEGGHSYEQYF	TGTGCCAGCAGCGGACCCGAGGGGGGCCACTCCTACGAGCAGTACTTC
TRBJ2-7	few	TRBV6-2/TRBV6-3	-	CASTVTGRKTYEQYF	TGTGCCAGCACCGTAACCGGGAGAAAAACCTACGAGCAGTACTTC
TRBJ2-1	few	TRBV5-1	-	CASSGTDNEQFF	TGCGCCAGCAGCGGTACAGACAATGAGCAGTTCTTC